The 17 T cell receptor beta chains below all came from one sample that was sequenced in a study of blood T cells in healthy people across ages. Primers used in a second PCR of roughly 6 to 12 cycles were a sample-barcoded 5' primer and a J-beta primer mix. One entry per CDR3 protein results from TCRdb running MiXCR on the 5' RACE reads. The sample holds 950,000 to 1,200,000 distinct CDR3 sequences, roughly two fifths seen once. Input material: blood. These receptors were collected from a young man in good health.

This clonotype was detected a few times. V gene TRBV13 combines with J gene TRBJ1-2; 7 bases line up with TRBD1. Per the germline V gene, CDR1 is PRHDT and CDR2 is FYEKMQ (reference sequence). V trimming: 4 bases; J trimming: 8 bases; junction bases outside the gene matches: 10. This CDR3 is built from 14 residues. The DNA of the CDR3 is TGTGCCAGCAGCTCCACAGGGGCCAATCGGGGCTACACCTTC. Translation: CASSSTGANRGYTF.

This clonotype was seen just once. The chain joins TRBV7-2 to TRBJ1-1; TRBD1 is a possible D gene (6 bases). The CDR3 extends over 12 amino acids. V lost 5 bases and J lost 10, with 14 bases in between. Germline-derived CDR1 and CDR2 are SGHTA and FQGNSA. The CDR3 region is CASSPPGAPAFF. CDR3 sequence (DNA): TGTGCCAGCAGCCCACCGGGGGCCCCAGCTTTCTTT. The full variable domain, in which reference TRBV7-2 and TRBJ1-1 provide the parts outside the CDR3, is GAGVSQSPSNKVTEKGKDVELRCDPISGHTALYWYRQSLGQGLEFLIYFQGNSAPDKSGLPSDRFSAERTGGSVSTLTIQRTQQEDSAVYLCASSPPGAPAFFGQGTRLTVV.

This clonotype has more than one count but fewer than ten. The chain recombines TRBV7-3 with TRBJ2-3, with TRBD1 as a possible D gene (6 bases). The germline CDR1 and CDR2 sequences are SGHTA and FQGTGA. The CDR3 is 15 residues long. With 2 bases removed from V and 2 bases from J, the gap between germline ends came to 11 bases. The CDR3 bases are TGTGCCAGCAGCTTATTTGGGACAAACACAGATACGCAGTATTTT. It encodes CASSLFGTNTDTQYF. Drawing the rest from reference TRBV7-3 and TRBJ2-3, the complete variable domain is GAGVSQTPSNKVTEKGKYVELRCDPISGHTALYWYRQSLGQGPEFLIYFQGTGAADDSGLPNDRFFAVRPEGSVSTLKIQRTERGDSAVYLCASSLFGTNTDTQYFGPGTRLTVL.

This clonotype was counted a few times. This chain connects TRBV20-1 to TRBJ1-1; tentatively, D is TRBD1 (5 bases). Trimming took off 1 base at V and 3 bases at J, with 15 bases between the two ends. Germline-derived CDR1 and CDR2 are DFQATT and SNEGSKA (reference sequence). The CDR3 length is 15 residues. As DNA, the CDR3 is TGCAGTGCTAGAGTCGTCCTTAAAGGGGACACTGAAGCTTTCTTT. Translated, it gives CSARVVLKGDTEAFF.

V gene TRBV6-2 or TRBV6-3 combines with J gene TRBJ2-1; the match to TRBD2 covers 10 bases. Germline V gene lookup returns CDR1 MNHEY and CDR2 SVGEGT. V lost 2 bases and J lost 4; bases outside the gene matches: 5. The CDR3 has 16 residues. The CDR3 reads CASSYTGLAAYNEQFF. The CDR3 DNA is TGTGCCAGCAGTTACACCGGACTAGCGGCTTACAATGAGCAGTTCTTC.

This clonotype was picked up one time. Mismatch with germline at one junction end may stem from a read error. This chain links TRBV29-1 with TRBJ2-1; TRBD1 might be the D (6 bases). Germline V lookup: CDR1 SQVTM, CDR2 ANQGSEA. CDR3 length: 17 residues. CDR3 protein: CSVERAGQGHSYNAQFF. CDR3 sequence (DNA): TGCAGCGTTGAAAGGGCCGGGCAGGGGCATTCCTACAATGCGCAGTTCTTC.

This clonotype appeared many times. This rearrangement joins TRBV5-1 to TRBJ2-1, with 13 bases that match TRBD2. Per the germline V gene, CDR1 is SGHRS and CDR2 is YFSETQ. There are 17 residues in the CDR3. Trimming at V came to 3 bases and at J to 3 bases, leaving 6 bases not matched to a gene. DNA of the CDR3: TGCGCCAGCAGCTCTACTAGCGGGGGGGAAAACTACAATGAGCAGTTCTTC. It specifies CASSSTSGGENYNEQFF.

This clonotype was observed a handful of times. CDR3 amino acids: CASRATPQGNTEAFF. The CDR3 DNA is TGCGCCAGCAGGGCCACCCCACAGGGAAACACTGAAGCTTTCTTT. V gene TRBV5-1 combines with J gene TRBJ1-1; a possible D gene is TRBD1 (6 bases). Germline values: CDR1 SGHRS, CDR2 YFSETQ. The V end was cut by 5 bases, the J end by 2 bases, with 16 bases between. The CDR3 length is 15 residues.

V gene TRBV5-5 combines with J gene TRBJ1-1; weak D call: TRBD1 (5 bases). CDR3 length: 13 amino acids. The V gene's germline CDR1 is SGHKS and CDR2 YYEKEE (reference sequence). Trimming pared 4 bases from V and 8 bases from J, leaving 15 bases between. The CDR3 spells CASSKGRGSEAFF. The CDR3 bases are TGTGCCAGCAGCAAGGGACGGGGGTCCGAAGCTTTCTTT. Complete variable domain (other parts from reference TRBV5-5 and TRBJ1-1): DAGVTQSPTHLIKTRGQQVTLRCSPISGHKSVSWYQQVLGQGPQFIFQYYEKEERGRGNFPDRFSARQFPNYSSELNVNALLLGDSALYLCASSKGRGSEAFFGQGTRLTVV.

The J gene is TRBJ1-2, the V gene TRBV5-1; D might be TRBD1 (5 bases). The V gene's germline CDR1 is SGHRS and CDR2 YFSETQ. V was clipped by 7 bases and J by 3 bases, with 13 bases between them. There are 13 residues in the CDR3. In DNA, the CDR3 is TGCGCCAGCTTCTTGAAAGGGGACTATGGCTACACCTTC. Its protein is CASFLKGDYGYTF.

The rearrangement uses TRBV9 and TRBJ1-1; D uncertain. CDR1 and CDR2 (germline): SGDLS, YYNGEE. This CDR3 is built from 13 residues. Trimming took off 0 bases at V and 7 bases at J, with 10 bases between the two ends. CDR3 sequence: CASSVVETLEAFF. CDR3 sequence (DNA): TGTGCCAGCAGCGTAGTGGAGACCCTTGAAGCTTTCTTT.

This chain uses TRBV15 with TRBJ2-7; no definite D call. The germline gives CDR1 LNHNV, CDR2 YYDKDF (reference sequence). V was trimmed by 0 bases and J by 1 base, leaving 4 bases between them. This CDR3 comprises 13 residues. The CDR3 DNA reads TGTGCCACCAGCAGAGATAAGTCCTACGAGCAGTACTTC. Protein: CATSRDKSYEQYF.

This rearrangement joins TRBV11-2 to TRBJ2-1, with D perhaps being TRBD1 or TRBD2 (6 bases each). Germline-derived CDR1 and CDR2 are SGHAT and FQNNGV. The CDR3 covers 13 residues. Trimming cost V 7 bases and J 9 bases, with 16 bases left between them. The CDR3 region is CASTVQGRGEQFF. CDR3 DNA: TGTGCCAGCACAGTGCAGGGGCGGGGTGAGCAGTTCTTC.

The V and J genes are TRBV6-1 and TRBJ2-1, with D perhaps TRBD2 (6 bases). Trimming took 10 bases from V and 10 from J, leaving 23 bases between them. CDR3 size: 14 residues. Per the germline V gene, CDR1 is MNHNS and CDR2 is SASEGT. In nucleotides, the CDR3 is TGTGCCACCTCCGTAGGGGACTCCGGGTTCGAGCAGTTCTTC. Translating it yields CATSVGDSGFEQFF.

The sample holds one count of this clonotype. This could be a read error, since a much larger clone is one nucleotide away. The gene calls are TRBV9 and TRBJ1-2; no clear D gene. This CDR3 region has 13 residues. Germline V CDR1 and CDR2: SGDLS, YYNGEE. CDR3 in DNA: TGTGCCAGCAGCGTAGAAGGGAACTGTGGCTACACCTTC. It yields the protein CASSVEGNCGYTF.

This clonotype was counted a few times. The rearrangement links TRBV6-2 or TRBV6-3 to TRBJ2-5; weak D call: TRBD1 (5 bases). V was pared by 7 bases and J by 7 bases, with 16 bases between. CDR1 and CDR2 from the germline V gene are MNHEY and SVGEGT. This CDR3 region has 13 residues. The chain's CDR3 is CASMVRAKWTQYF. Written as DNA, the CDR3 is TGTGCCAGCATGGTCAGGGCGAAATGGACCCAGTACTTC.

The rearrangement uses TRBV20-1 and TRBJ1-4; 9 bases are a match to TRBD1. The length of the CDR3 is 13 residues. Germline V gene sequence: CDR1 DFQATT, CDR2 SNEGSKA (reference sequence). V dropped 6 bases and J dropped 7; count of bases not matched to a gene: 6. The CDR3 nucleotides are TGCAGTGCGACACAGGGGGCGGGTGAAAAACTGTTTTTT. This codes for CSATQGAGEKLFF.